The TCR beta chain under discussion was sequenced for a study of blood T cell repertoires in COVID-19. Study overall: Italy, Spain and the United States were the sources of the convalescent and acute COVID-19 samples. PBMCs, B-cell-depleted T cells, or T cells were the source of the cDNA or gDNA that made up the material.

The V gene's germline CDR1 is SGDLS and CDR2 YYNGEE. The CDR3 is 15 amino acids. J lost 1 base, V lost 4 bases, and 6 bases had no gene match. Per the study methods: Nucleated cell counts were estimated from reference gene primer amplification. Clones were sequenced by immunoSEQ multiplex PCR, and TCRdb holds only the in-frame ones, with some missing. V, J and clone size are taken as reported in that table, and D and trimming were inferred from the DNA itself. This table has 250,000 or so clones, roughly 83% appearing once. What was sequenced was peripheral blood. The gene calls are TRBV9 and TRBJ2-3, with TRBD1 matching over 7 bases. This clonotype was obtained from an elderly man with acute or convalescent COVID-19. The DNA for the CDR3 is TGTGCCAGCAGCTTGGGACAGCCAGGCACAGATACGCAGTATTTT. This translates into CASSLGQPGTDTQYF.